These T cell receptor beta chains were read from a single sample in a study of sequential checkpoint blockade in melanoma. Sequencing was performed with immunoSEQ multiplex PCR; in TCRdb, only in-frame clones are kept and a portion is missing. The sample consists of around 20,000 clones, more than 60% of them appearing once. The sequencing here drew on CD8+ T cells sorted from blood (inferred from file names), taken from a patient given nivolumab and ipilimumab in sequence. The origin of the receptors is a human donor with melanoma. Each CDR3 is given with its conserved first and last residue. Size is omitted from some rows. Given values are once, few, many or a class for expanded clones.

V gene	J gene	clone size	CDR3 length	CDR3 protein
TRBV6-5	TRBJ1-5	.	14	CASRPRGIGQPQHF
TRBV11-2	TRBJ1-1	.	13	CASSFWERTEAFF
TRBV27	TRBJ1-5	.	14	CASSLLEGAQPQHF
TRBV6-5	TRBJ2-7	.	13	CASSQGQGSEQYF
TRBV28	TRBJ1-1	.	15	CASIPSKGLWTEAFF
TRBV6-5	TRBJ1-2	.	16	CASSYSGHALGYGYTF
TRBV27	TRBJ2-7	.	14	CASTPRNRAYEQYF
TRBV15	TRBJ1-1	.	14	CATSRVLANTEAFF
TRBV13	TRBJ1-2	few	13	CASSRQEAYGYTF
TRBV6-6	TRBJ2-1	.	15	CASTYISGDHNEQFF
TRBV15	TRBJ1-1	.	13	CATSRVSNTEAFF
TRBV6-5	TRBJ2-6	.	15	CASSPRVSGANVLTF
TRBV5-5	TRBJ1-4	.	19	CASSLVFGQGLATNEKLFF
TRBV5-6	TRBJ1-1	.	13	CASSYGQGMGAFF
TRBV27	TRBJ2-7	.	13	CASSLRSAYEQYF
TRBV28	TRBJ1-1	.	15	CASSAFGQGETEAFF
TRBV9	TRBJ2-7	.	15	CASSVALGGSYEQYF
TRBV7-9	TRBJ1-1	.	12	CASSLATGEAFF
TRBV19	TRBJ1-5	.	14	CASSIRGGGQPQHF
TRBV27	TRBJ2-7	.	13	CASSPSSSYEQYF
TRBV11-2	TRBJ1-1	.	12	CASSFRTDEAFF
TRBV15	TRBJ2-7	few	14	CATSPGVEIYEQYF
TRBV19	TRBJ2-7	few	13	CASSTGTGYEQYF
TRBV5-6	TRBJ1-6	once	16	CASSLAGQGLVSPLHF
TRBV6-6	TRBJ2-7	.	14	CASSPGQGSYEQYF
TRBV15	TRBJ2-1	.	16	CATSRLTGSRTNEQFF
TRBV5-6	TRBJ1-5	once	16	CASSLASDTRNQPQHF
TRBV7-9	TRBJ1-5	.	14	CASSLDSSNQPQHF
TRBV6-1	TRBJ2-7	.	13	CASSENNYSEQYF
TRBV7-9	TRBJ2-7	.	14	CASSNRDRDYEQYF
TRBV7-4	TRBJ2-7	few	15	CASSGGQGVTYEQYF
TRBV10-3	TRBJ1-5	once	15	CAISPAGTLNQPQHF
TRBV5-6	TRBJ1-2	.	15	CASSSGTGGLYGYTF
TRBV6-5	TRBJ2-7	.	14	CASSPGTGVYEQYF
TRBV11-2	TRBJ1-2	once	15	CASSLGGTGAYGYTF
TRBV11-2	TRBJ1-2	.	13	CASSLGIGNGYTF
TRBV28	TRBJ1-1	.	11	CASTGGPEAFF
TRBV19	TRBJ1-5	.	16	CASSSGTGNPNQPQHF
TRBV7-9	TRBJ2-7	.	15	CASSSPGQGGYEQYF
TRBV19	TRBJ2-7	.	16	CASSPRQGASPGEQYF
TRBV10-3	TRBJ2-2	.	14	CASLAERDTGELFF
TRBV5-1	TRBJ2-7	.	17	CASSFPIAGAYAYEQYF
TRBV30	TRBJ1-5	.	13	CAWSVLRNQPQHF
TRBV4-1	TRBJ2-7	few	14	CASRKEDRSYEQYF
TRBV15	TRBJ1-2	few	15	CATSRESGGNYGYTF
TRBV27	TRBJ1-1	.	13	CASSSTGILQAFF
TRBV13	TRBJ2-7	.	16	CASSLRTGTETYEQYF
TRBV11-2	TRBJ1-1	.	15	CASSLDSSLWTEAFF
TRBV7-8	TRBJ2-7	once	15	CASSLGTGGNNEQYF
TRBV27	TRBJ1-1	.	17	CASSSPLGGTGDTEAFF
TRBV29-1	TRBJ1-1	once	11	CSGTGPAEAFF
TRBV13	TRBJ1-3	.	16	CASSSWGTGGMDTIYF
TRBV15	TRBJ1-2	few	14	CATSSKGRHYGYTF
TRBV14	TRBJ1-2	.	14	CASSQERGDYGYTF